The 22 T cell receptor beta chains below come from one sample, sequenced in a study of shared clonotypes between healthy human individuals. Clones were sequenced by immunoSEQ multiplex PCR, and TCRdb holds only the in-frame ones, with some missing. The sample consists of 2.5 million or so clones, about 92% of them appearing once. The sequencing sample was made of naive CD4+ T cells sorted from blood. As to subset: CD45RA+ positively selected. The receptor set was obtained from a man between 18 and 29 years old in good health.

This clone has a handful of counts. The CDR3 DNA sequence: TGTGCCAGCAGCGCCCGACAGGGAACAGGATCTGAAGCTTTCTTT. Its translation: CASSARQGTGSEAFF. This chain joins TRBV7-9 and TRBJ1-1; TRBD1 aligns across 7 bases. Germline V gives CDR1 SEHNR, CDR2 FQNEAQ (reference sequence). The V gene end was trimmed by 5 bases and the J gene end by 6 bases; junction bases not matched to a gene: 12. CDR3 length equals 15 residues. The variable domain in full, completed from reference TRBV7-9 and TRBJ1-1, reads DTGVSQNPRHKITKRGQNVTFRCDPISEHNRLYWYRQTLGQGPEFLTYFQNEAQLEKSRLLSDRFSAERPKGSFSTLEIQRTEQGDSAMYLCASSARQGTGSEAFFGQGTRLTVV.

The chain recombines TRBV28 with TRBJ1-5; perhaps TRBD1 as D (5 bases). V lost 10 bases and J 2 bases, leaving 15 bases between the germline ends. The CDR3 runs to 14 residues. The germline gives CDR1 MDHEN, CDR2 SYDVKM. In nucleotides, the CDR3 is TGTGCCACCCACGGGGGGGTGGGCAATCAGCCCCAGCATTTT. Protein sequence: CATHGGVGNQPQHF.

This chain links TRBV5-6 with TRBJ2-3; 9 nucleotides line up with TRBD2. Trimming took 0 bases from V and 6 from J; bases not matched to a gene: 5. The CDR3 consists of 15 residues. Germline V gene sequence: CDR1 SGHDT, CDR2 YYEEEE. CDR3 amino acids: CASSLGGGRADTQYF. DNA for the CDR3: TGTGCCAGCAGCTTGGGTGGCGGGAGGGCGGATACGCAGTATTTT. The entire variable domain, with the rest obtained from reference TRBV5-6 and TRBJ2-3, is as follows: DAGVTQSPTHLIKTRGQQVTLRCSPKSGHDTVSWYQQALGQGPQFIFQYYEEEERQRGNFPDRFSGHQFPNYSSELNVNALLLGDSALYLCASSLGGGRADTQYFGPGTRLTVL.

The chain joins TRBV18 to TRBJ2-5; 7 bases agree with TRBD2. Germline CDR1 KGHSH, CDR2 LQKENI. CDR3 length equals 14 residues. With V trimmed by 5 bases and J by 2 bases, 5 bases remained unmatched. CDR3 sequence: CASSGRAQQETQYF. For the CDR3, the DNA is TGTGCCAGCTCAGGGAGGGCCCAACAAGAGACCCAGTACTTC.

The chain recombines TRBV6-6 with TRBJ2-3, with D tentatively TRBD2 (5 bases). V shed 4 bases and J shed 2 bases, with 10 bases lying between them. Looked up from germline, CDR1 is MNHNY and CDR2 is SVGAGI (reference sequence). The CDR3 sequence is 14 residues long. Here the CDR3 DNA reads TGTGCCAGCAGTTGGCCGACTATCACAGATACGCAGTATTTT. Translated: CASSWPTITDTQYF.

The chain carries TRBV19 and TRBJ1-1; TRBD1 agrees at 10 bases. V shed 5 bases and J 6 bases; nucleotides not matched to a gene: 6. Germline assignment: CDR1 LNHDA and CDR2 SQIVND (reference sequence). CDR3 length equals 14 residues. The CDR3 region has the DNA TGTGCCAGTAGTCAGGGAGGACAGGGGGCTGAAGCTTTCTTT. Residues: CASSQGGQGAEAFF.

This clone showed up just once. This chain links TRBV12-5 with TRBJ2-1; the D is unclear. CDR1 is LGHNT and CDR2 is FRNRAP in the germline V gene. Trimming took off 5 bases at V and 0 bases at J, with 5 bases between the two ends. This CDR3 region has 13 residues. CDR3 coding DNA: TGTGCTAGTGGTAAAAACTCCTACAATGAGCAGTTCTTC. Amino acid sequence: CASGKNSYNEQFF.

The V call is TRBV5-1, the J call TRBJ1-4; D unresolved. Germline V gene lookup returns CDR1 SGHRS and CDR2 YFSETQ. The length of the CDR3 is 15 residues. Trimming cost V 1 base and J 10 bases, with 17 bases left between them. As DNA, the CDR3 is TGCGCCAGCAGCTTGAGTTGGGCCTCCGGAGGAAAACTGTTTTTT. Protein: CASSLSWASGGKLFF.

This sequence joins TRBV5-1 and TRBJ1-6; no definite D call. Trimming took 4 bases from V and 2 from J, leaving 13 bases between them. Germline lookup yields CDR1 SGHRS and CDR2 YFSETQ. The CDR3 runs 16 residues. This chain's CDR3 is CASSAGTGTYNSPLHF. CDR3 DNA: TGCGCCAGCAGCGCAGGCACGGGGACCTATAATTCACCCCTCCACTTT. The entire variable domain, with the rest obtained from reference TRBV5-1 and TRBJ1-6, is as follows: KAGVTQTPRYLIKTRGQQVTLSCSPISGHRSVSWYQQTPGQGLQFLFEYFSETQRNKGNFPGRFSGRQFSNSRSEMNVSTLELGDSALYLCASSAGTGTYNSPLHFGNGTRLTVT.

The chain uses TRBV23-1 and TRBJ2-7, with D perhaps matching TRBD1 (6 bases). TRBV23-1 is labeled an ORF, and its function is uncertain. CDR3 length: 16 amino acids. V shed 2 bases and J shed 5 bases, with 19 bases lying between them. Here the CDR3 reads CASSQNPSTKGDEQYF. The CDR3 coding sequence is TGCGCCAGCAGTCAAAACCCCAGTACCAAGGGGGACGAGCAGTACTTC.

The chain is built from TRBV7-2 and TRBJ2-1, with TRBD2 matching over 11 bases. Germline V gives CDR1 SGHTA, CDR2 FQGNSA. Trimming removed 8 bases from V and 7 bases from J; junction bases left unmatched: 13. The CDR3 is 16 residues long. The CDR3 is CASGVAGGPGLNEQFF. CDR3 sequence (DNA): TGTGCCAGCGGGGTAGCGGGAGGGCCCGGGTTGAATGAGCAGTTCTTC.

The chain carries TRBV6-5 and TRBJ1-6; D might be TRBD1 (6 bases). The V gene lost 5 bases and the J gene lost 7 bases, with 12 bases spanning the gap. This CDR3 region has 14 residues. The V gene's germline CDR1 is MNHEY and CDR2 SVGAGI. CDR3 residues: CASSLQGPNSPLHF. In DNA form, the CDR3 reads TGTGCCAGCAGTCTACAGGGCCCAAATTCACCCCTCCACTTT.

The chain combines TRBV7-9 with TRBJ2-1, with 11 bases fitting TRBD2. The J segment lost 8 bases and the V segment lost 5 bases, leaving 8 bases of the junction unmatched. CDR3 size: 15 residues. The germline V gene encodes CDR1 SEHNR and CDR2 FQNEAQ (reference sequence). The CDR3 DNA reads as TGTGCCAGCAGCGATACTAGCGGGGGTTCCCATGAGCAGTTCTTC. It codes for CASSDTSGGSHEQFF.

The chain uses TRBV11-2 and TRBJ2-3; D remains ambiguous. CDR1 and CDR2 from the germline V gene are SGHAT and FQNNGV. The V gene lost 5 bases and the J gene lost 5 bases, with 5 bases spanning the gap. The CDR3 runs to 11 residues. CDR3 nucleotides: TGTGCCAGCAGCGTAATAGATACGCAGTATTTT. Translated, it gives CASSVIDTQYF. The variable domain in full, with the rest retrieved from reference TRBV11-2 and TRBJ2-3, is EAGVAQSPRYKIIEKRQSVAFWCNPISGHATLYWYQQILGQGPKLLIQFQNNGVVDDSQLPKDRFSAERLKGVDSTLKIQPAKLEDSAVYLCASSVIDTQYFGPGTRLTVL.

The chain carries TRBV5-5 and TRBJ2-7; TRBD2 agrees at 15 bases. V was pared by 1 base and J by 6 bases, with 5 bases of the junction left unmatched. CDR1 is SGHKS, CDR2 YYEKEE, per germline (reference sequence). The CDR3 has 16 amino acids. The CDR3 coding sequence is TGTGCCAGCAGCTTGAATCCGGGACTAGCGGGGGGCGAGCAGTACTTC. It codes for CASSLNPGLAGGEQYF.

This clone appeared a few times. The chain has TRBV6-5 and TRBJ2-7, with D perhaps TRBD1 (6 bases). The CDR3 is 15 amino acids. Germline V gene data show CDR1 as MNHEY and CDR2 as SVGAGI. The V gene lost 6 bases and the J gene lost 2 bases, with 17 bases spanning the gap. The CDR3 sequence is CASRPNRDTPYEQYF. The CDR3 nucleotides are TGTGCCAGCAGACCGAACAGGGATACTCCCTACGAGCAGTACTTC.

DNA of the CDR3: TGTGCCAGCAGCCGCCGGACACCGCAAGAGACCCAGTACTTC. Protein: CASSRRTPQETQYF. This rearrangement joins TRBV7-2 to TRBJ2-5; D is perhaps TRBD1 (5 bases). Trimming removed 5 bases from V and 2 bases from J, with 12 bases in between. The CDR3 has 14 amino acids. Germline V lookup: CDR1 SGHTA, CDR2 FQGNSA. Supplemented by reference TRBV7-2 and TRBJ2-5, the full variable domain reads GAGVSQSPSNKVTEKGKDVELRCDPISGHTALYWYRQSLGQGLEFLIYFQGNSAPDKSGLPSDRFSAERTGGSVSTLTIQRTQQEDSAVYLCASSRRTPQETQYFGPGTRLLVL.

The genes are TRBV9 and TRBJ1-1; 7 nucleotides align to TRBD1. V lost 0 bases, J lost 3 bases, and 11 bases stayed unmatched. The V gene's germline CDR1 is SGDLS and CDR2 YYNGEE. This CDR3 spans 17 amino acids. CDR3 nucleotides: TGTGCCAGCAGCGTAGGGCCCCTTTTGACAGGGTACACTGAAGCTTTCTTT. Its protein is CASSVGPLLTGYTEAFF.

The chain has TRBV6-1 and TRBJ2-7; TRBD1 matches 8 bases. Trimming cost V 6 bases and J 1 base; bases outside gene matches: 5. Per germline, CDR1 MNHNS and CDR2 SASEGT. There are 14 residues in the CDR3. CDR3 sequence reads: CASRTWDRSYEQYF. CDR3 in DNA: TGTGCCAGCAGGACCTGGGACAGGTCCTACGAGCAGTACTTC.

CDR3: CASSQDWGEAGGEQYF. CDR3 coding DNA: TGCGCCAGCAGCCAAGATTGGGGGGAGGCCGGGGGCGAGCAGTACTTC. The chain recombines TRBV4-3 with TRBJ2-7; a possible D gene is TRBD2 (6 bases). There are 16 residues in the CDR3. CDR1 LGHNA and CDR2 YSLEER come from the germline V gene. The V gene lost 0 bases and the J gene lost 6 bases, with 18 bases spanning the gap.

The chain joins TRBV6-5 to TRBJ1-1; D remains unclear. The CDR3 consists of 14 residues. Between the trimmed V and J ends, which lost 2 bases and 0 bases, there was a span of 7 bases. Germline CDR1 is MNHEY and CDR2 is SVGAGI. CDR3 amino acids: CASSYQHLNTEAFF. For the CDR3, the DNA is TGTGCCAGCAGTTACCAACACCTGAACACTGAAGCTTTCTTT.

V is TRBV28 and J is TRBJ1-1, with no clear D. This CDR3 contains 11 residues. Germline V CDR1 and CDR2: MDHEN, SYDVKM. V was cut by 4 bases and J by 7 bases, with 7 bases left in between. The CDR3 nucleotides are TGTGCCAGCAGTTCCAGTTATGAAGCTTTCTTT. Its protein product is CASSSSYEAFF.